The TCR beta chain described here comes from a study of CD8+ T cells in alopecia areata. Study observations and caveats: Among patients, TCR sharing was less clear than in mice, a difference possibly due in part to HLA diversity in the patient population. Higher clonality and more expanded CD8+ clones appeared in lesional than normal scalp. Resident alphabeta T-cell populations of normal skin are likewise subject to sequencing in scalp samples.

In germline, CDR1 is MNHEY, CDR2 SMNVEV (reference sequence). V was clipped by 6 bases and J by 1 base, with 16 bases between them. This CDR3 has 15 amino acids. Reverse transcription of extracted RNA yielded cDNA, which provided the sequencing template. TCRdb's table, derived via immunoSEQ multiplex PCR, lists solely in-frame clones and lacks some. Seen here are about 150,000 clones, roughly 60% observed once, and the top ten hold less than 40%. A remark on this clone: Its matching antigen is unknown.

PBMCs were stained for CD3, CD4 and CD8, and CD4+ and CD8+ T cells were sorted. This sequence was found in a human donor in good health. The sequenced sample consisted of CD8+ T cells sorted from blood. The gene calls are TRBV27 and TRBJ2-7; D remains ambiguous. This chain's CDR3 is CASSGRRRKSYEQYF. The CDR3 coding sequence is TGTGCCAGCAGCGGTAGACGCAGGAAATCCTACGAGCAGTACTTC.